The 17 T cell receptor beta chains below all came from one sample that was sequenced in a study of cytomegalovirus exposure and HLA in healthy donors. PCR used 60 Vbeta primers and 13 Jbeta primers. TCRdb keeps only in-frame clones here, not all; method: immunoSEQ multiplex PCR. The table shows 150,000 to 200,000 clones, with almost 80% occurring only once. Material: PBMCs. These receptors originate from a man younger than 30 in good health and CMV-seropositive.

The CDR3 here is CASSGDRLFYNEQFF. CDR3 nucleotide sequence: TGTGCCAGCAGCGGAGACAGGTTGTTTTACAATGAGCAGTTCTTC. The chain uses TRBV6-1 and TRBJ2-1; TRBD1 might be the D (6 bases). This CDR3 spans 15 amino acids. V was clipped by 6 bases and J by 4 bases, with 16 bases between them. CDR1 and CDR2 (germline): MNHNS, SASEGT.

The chain joins TRBV28 to TRBJ2-3; D ambiguous. CDR1 and CDR2 from the germline V gene are MDHEN and SYDVKM. V lost 0 bases and J 0 bases, leaving 10 bases between the germline ends. The CDR3 runs 16 residues. CDR3 nucleotide sequence: TGTGCCAGCAGTTTATGGCGGATGACTAGCACAGATACGCAGTATTTT. This sequence encodes CASSLWRMTSTDTQYF.

This sequence joins TRBV9 and TRBJ1-2, with TRBD1 matching over 7 bases. V gave up 0 bases and J gave up 3 bases; unmatched junction bases: 8. The germline V gene encodes CDR1 SGDLS and CDR2 YYNGEE. The CDR3 contains 16 residues. CDR3 residues: CASSVAFGDSHYGYTF. The CDR3, as DNA: TGTGCCAGCAGCGTAGCTTTTGGGGACAGCCACTATGGCTACACCTTC.

V usage is TRBV16 and J usage is TRBJ2-1, with TRBD2 identical over 8 bases. Losses at the gene ends were 4 bases for V and 6 bases for J; bases not matched to a gene: 8. The CDR3 loop spans 15 amino acids. Germline V gene data show CDR1 as KGHSY and CDR2 as FQNENV. The CDR3 nucleotides read TGTGCCAGCAGCCGTAGCGGGGCCCTTTTCAATGAGCAGTTCTTC. Translation: CASSRSGALFNEQFF.

The genes are TRBV28 and TRBJ1-2, with no clear D. Deletions cut 5 bases from V and 4 bases from J, with 14 bases between. The CDR3 consists of 14 residues. The germline V gene encodes CDR1 MDHEN and CDR2 SYDVKM. This CDR3 reads CASSPGYWGYGYTF. As DNA, the CDR3 is TGTGCCAGCAGTCCGGGATATTGGGGCTATGGCTACACCTTC.

This clone was seen more than once but under ten times. The V call is TRBV6-1, the J call TRBJ1-2; 12 nucleotides agree with TRBD1. The ends lost 4 bases at V and 3 bases at J; junction bases unmatched: 9. Germline-derived CDR1 and CDR2 are MNHNS and SASEGT. The CDR3 is 17 residues long. CDR3 bases: TGTGCCAGCAGTGTCCGGGACAGGGGGCTCGTTGACTATGGCTACACCTTC. Its protein is CASSVRDRGLVDYGYTF.

Remarks on this clone: As the CDR3 is not closed by the conserved phenylalanine or tryptophan, this likely results from a read error. The rearrangement uses TRBV6-5 and TRBJ1-6; D is unclear. The germline V gene encodes CDR1 MNHEY and CDR2 SVGAGI. The germline V and J ends were trimmed by 7 bases and 7 bases, with 11 bases remaining between them. The CDR3 spans 13 residues. The CDR3 bases are TGTGCCAGCACTCGGGGATTGAATTCACCCCTCCACCTT. Translation gives CASTRGLNSPLHL.

A few counts support this clone. The J gene is TRBJ2-3, the V gene TRBV5-6; TRBD1 might be the D (6 bases). Germline lookup yields CDR1 SGHDT and CDR2 YYEEEE. The CDR3 extends over 17 amino acids. With 0 bases removed from V and 6 bases from J, the gap between germline ends came to 20 bases. CDR3 nucleotide sequence: TGTGCCAGCAGCTTGGCCGGTGGGGACACCCGAATTGATACGCAGTATTTT. Its protein product is CASSLAGGDTRIDTQYF.

The chain joins TRBV19 to TRBJ2-1; D gene ambiguous. Germline CDR1 LNHDA, CDR2 SQIVND (reference sequence). Trimming stripped 3 bases from V and 7 bases from J, with 10 bases between. CDR3 size: 13 residues. CDR3 sequence reads: CASSMTHANEQFF. CDR3 DNA sequence: TGTGCCAGTAGTATGACACACGCGAATGAGCAGTTCTTC. The full variable domain, in which reference TRBV19 and TRBJ2-1 provide the parts outside the CDR3, is DGGITQSPKYLFRKEGQNVTLSCEQNLNHDAMYWYRQDPGQGLRLIYYSQIVNDFQKGDIAEGYSVSREKKESFPLTVTSAQKNPTAFYLCASSMTHANEQFFGPGTRLTVL.

The rearrangement links TRBV30 to TRBJ2-1; 7 nucleotides align to TRBD2. V lost 0 bases, J lost 1 base, and 6 bases stayed unmatched. The CDR3 is 16 amino acids. Germline V gene data show CDR1 as GTSNPN and CDR2 as SVGIG (reference sequence). CDR3 protein: CAWSVRGRGSYNEQFF. As DNA, the CDR3 is TGTGCCTGGAGTGTACGAGGGAGGGGTTCCTACAATGAGCAGTTCTTC.

CDR3 region: CASSFGRGGEQYF. For the CDR3, the DNA is TGTGCCAGCAGCTTTGGCAGGGGCGGCGAGCAGTACTTC. This sequence joins TRBV5-6 and TRBJ2-7; D might be TRBD1 (6 bases). V dropped 2 bases and J dropped 6 bases, with 12 bases sitting between them. CDR1 SGHDT and CDR2 YYEEEE come from the germline V gene. This CDR3 is 13 amino acids long. Filled out from reference TRBV5-6 and TRBJ2-7, the complete variable domain reads DAGVTQSPTHLIKTRGQQVTLRCSPKSGHDTVSWYQQALGQGPQFIFQYYEEEERQRGNFPDRFSGHQFPNYSSELNVNALLLGDSALYLCASSFGRGGEQYFGPGTRLTVT.

V is TRBV6-5 and J is TRBJ1-4; TRBD1 agrees at 11 bases. Unmatched junction bases numbered 6, after V lost 6 bases and J lost 9 bases. Germline CDR1 and CDR2: MNHEY and SVGAGI. This CDR3 spans 14 amino acids. The CDR3: CASSLGQGAQKLFF. The CDR3 nucleotides read TGTGCCAGCAGCCTCGGACAGGGGGCTCAAAAACTGTTTTTT.

The CDR3 is CASSYNAGELSYEQYF. The CDR3 coding sequence is TGTGCCAGCAGTTATAACGCGGGAGAATTGTCCTACGAGCAGTACTTC. The genes are TRBV6-5 and TRBJ2-7; 7 bases agree with TRBD2. The CDR3 runs 16 residues. The germline CDR1 and CDR2 sequences are MNHEY and SVGAGI. V trimming: 3 bases; J trimming: 1 base; junction bases outside the gene matches: 9.

This clone was counted once. This chain links TRBV5-1 with TRBJ1-2; a weak D match, TRBD1 (5 bases). Germline CDR1 is SGHRS and CDR2 is YFSETQ. The CDR3 covers 14 residues. V was trimmed by 4 bases and J by 4 bases, leaving 14 bases between them. CDR3 nucleotides: TGCGCCAGCAGCCCCGGAGTAGGGGCCTATGGCTACACCTTC. Its protein product is CASSPGVGAYGYTF.

The V and J genes are TRBV13 and TRBJ1-1, with D tentatively TRBD1 (5 bases). Germline V gene sequence: CDR1 PRHDT, CDR2 FYEKMQ (reference sequence). Trimming left V 5 bases short and J 5 bases short, with 15 bases between. The CDR3 runs 14 residues. The CDR3 spells CASSQAGGETEAFF. Here the CDR3 DNA reads TGTGCCAGCAGCCAGGCGGGGGGAGAAACTGAAGCTTTCTTT.

The gene calls are TRBV6-1 and TRBJ2-7, with TRBD1 identical over 10 bases. CDR3 length equals 13 residues. After removal of 6 bases from V and 3 bases from J, the junction contained 2 bases not matched to a gene. CDR1 is MNHNS, CDR2 SASEGT, per germline. CDR3 DNA sequence: TGTGCCAGCAGAGGACAGGGGGACTACGAGCAGTACTTC. Translation gives CASRGQGDYEQYF.

Only one count was recorded for this clone. The chain links TRBV4-3 to TRBJ2-2; D is unclear. V shed 1 base and J shed 2 bases, with 11 bases lying between them. The CDR3 length is 16 residues. Germline values: CDR1 LGHNA, CDR2 YSLEER. DNA for the CDR3: TGCGCCAGCAGCCAAGTGTCCTCCGTTAACACCGGGGAGCTGTTTTTT. Its protein product is CASSQVSSVNTGELFF.